These 9 T cell receptor beta chains were all obtained from the same sample, sequenced in a study of cytomegalovirus exposure and HLA in healthy donors. PCR involved 60 Vbeta and 13 Jbeta primers. Assay used: immunoSEQ multiplex PCR; TCRdb lists only in-frame clones, some missing. In the table there are 90,000 to 150,000 clones, roughly 63% of which are singletons. The sample comprised PBMCs. All receptors derive from a middle-aged man in good health and CMV-seropositive.

The J gene is TRBJ2-7, the V gene TRBV27, with TRBD1 matching over 8 bases. This CDR3 is 14 amino acids long. The germline V gene has CDR1 MNHEY and CDR2 SMNVEV (reference sequence). V lost 5 bases and J lost 2; bases outside the gene matches: 5. The CDR3 sequence: CASSRTGPAYEQYF. DNA for the CDR3: TGTGCCAGCAGTCGGACAGGGCCCGCCTACGAGCAGTACTTC.

V gene TRBV5-8 combines with J gene TRBJ2-5, with unresolved D. Trimming removed 6 bases at V and 3 bases at J, with 9 bases between. Germline CDR1 SGHTS, CDR2 YDEGEE. The CDR3 extends over 12 amino acids. CDR3 region: CASIRYEETQYF. CDR3 DNA: TGTGCCAGCATTCGGTACGAAGAGACCCAGTACTTC.

This chain links TRBV5-1 with TRBJ1-1; possibly TRBD1 for D (6 bases). The V and J ends lost 0 bases and 3 bases respectively, with 6 bases between them. Germline CDR1 SGHRS, CDR2 YFSETQ. This CDR3 is built from 13 residues. The CDR3 DNA reads TGCGCCAGCAGCTTGGGACAGGACACTGAAGCTTTCTTT. It yields the protein CASSLGQDTEAFF. The full variable domain, in which reference TRBV5-1 and TRBJ1-1 provide the parts outside the CDR3, is KAGVTQTPRYLIKTRGQQVTLSCSPISGHRSVSWYQQTPGQGLQFLFEYFSETQRNKGNFPGRFSGRQFSNSRSEMNVSTLELGDSALYLCASSLGQDTEAFFGQGTRLTVV.

The rearrangement uses TRBV19 and TRBJ2-5, with 8 nucleotides matching TRBD2. Trimming at V came to 3 bases and at J to 5 bases, leaving 5 bases not matched to a gene. Germline CDR1 LNHDA, CDR2 SQIVND (reference sequence). The CDR3 is 14 amino acids. The CDR3 here is CASSIQRGTETQYF. As DNA, the CDR3 is TGTGCCAGTAGTATCCAGCGGGGGACGGAGACCCAGTACTTC.

A few counts support this clone. The CDR3 DNA follows: TGCGCCAGCAGCTTCGCGGGGGAGACCTACGAGCAGTACTTC. Protein product: CASSFAGETYEQYF. The chain recombines TRBV5-1 with TRBJ2-5, with 7 bases lining up with TRBD2. TRBJ2-7 explains the end of the DNA better; the J call may be wrong. CDR3 size: 14 residues. Germline V gene sequence: CDR1 SGHRS, CDR2 YFSETQ.

This chain uses TRBV2 with TRBJ2-1; tentatively, D is TRBD1 (6 bases). The CDR3 has 15 amino acids. CDR1 is SNHLY, CDR2 FYNNEI, per germline. Trimming pared 4 bases from V and 6 bases from J, leaving 16 bases between. The CDR3 sequence: CASSVEDSYFNEQFF. For the CDR3, the DNA is TGTGCCAGCAGTGTTGAGGACAGCTACTTCAATGAGCAGTTCTTC. The entire variable domain, with the rest obtained from reference TRBV2 and TRBJ2-1, is as follows: EPEVTQTPSHQVTQMGQEVILRCVPISNHLYFYWYRQILGQKVEFLVSFYNNEISEKSEIFDDQFSVERPDGSNFTLKIRSTKLEDSAMYFCASSVEDSYFNEQFFGPGTRLTVL.

The rearrangement uses TRBV5-1 and TRBJ2-3; D is uncertain. Germline CDR1 is SGHRS and CDR2 is YFSETQ. V gave up 3 bases and J gave up 3 bases, with 11 bases separating them. The CDR3 totals 14 residues. CDR3 DNA sequence: TGCGCCAGCAGCTCCGGCCTCGGGACAGATACGCAGTATTTT. Its translation: CASSSGLGTDTQYF.

The V gene is TRBV27, the J gene TRBJ2-2; no firm D call. From germline, CDR1 is MNHEY and CDR2 SMNVEV (reference sequence). The V gene lost 0 bases and the J gene lost 1 base, with 3 bases spanning the gap. The CDR3 covers 14 residues. For the CDR3, the DNA is TGTGCCAGCAGTTTATCCCTGAACACCGGGGAGCTGTTTTTT. It specifies CASSLSLNTGELFF.

V is TRBV5-4 and J is TRBJ2-7; a possible D gene is TRBD1 (6 bases). Trimming took 4 bases from V and 6 from J, leaving 26 bases between them. The CDR3 totals 17 residues. Germline values: CDR1 SGHNT, CDR2 YYREEE (reference sequence). The CDR3 loop is CASSTDPQGIFSGEQYF. In DNA form, the CDR3 reads TGTGCCAGCAGCACTGACCCCCAGGGGATCTTTTCGGGCGAGCAGTACTTC.